The entry below gives a single T cell receptor beta chain sequence along with its context. These data are taken from a study of cytomegalovirus exposure and HLA in healthy donors. Study as a whole: About 85 million unique TCRs from HLA-typed donors were held in an early release of data.

60 Vbeta and 13 Jbeta primers were used in PCR. Assay used: immunoSEQ multiplex PCR; TCRdb lists only in-frame clones, some missing. The table lists 150,000 or so clones, around 67% of them singletons. The CDR3 is made up of 17 amino acids. Germline CDR1 is LGHNT and CDR2 is FRNRAP. Trimming cost V 1 base and J 4 bases; bases outside gene matches: 5. This receptor was obtained from a woman under 30 in good health and CMV-seronegative. The chain recombines TRBV12-5 with TRBJ2-1, with 12 nucleotides matching TRBD2. Sequenced sample: PBMCs. The CDR3: CASGLAGLAGPYNEQFF. Here the CDR3 DNA reads TGTGCTAGTGGTTTGGCGGGACTAGCGGGTCCGTACAATGAGCAGTTCTTC.